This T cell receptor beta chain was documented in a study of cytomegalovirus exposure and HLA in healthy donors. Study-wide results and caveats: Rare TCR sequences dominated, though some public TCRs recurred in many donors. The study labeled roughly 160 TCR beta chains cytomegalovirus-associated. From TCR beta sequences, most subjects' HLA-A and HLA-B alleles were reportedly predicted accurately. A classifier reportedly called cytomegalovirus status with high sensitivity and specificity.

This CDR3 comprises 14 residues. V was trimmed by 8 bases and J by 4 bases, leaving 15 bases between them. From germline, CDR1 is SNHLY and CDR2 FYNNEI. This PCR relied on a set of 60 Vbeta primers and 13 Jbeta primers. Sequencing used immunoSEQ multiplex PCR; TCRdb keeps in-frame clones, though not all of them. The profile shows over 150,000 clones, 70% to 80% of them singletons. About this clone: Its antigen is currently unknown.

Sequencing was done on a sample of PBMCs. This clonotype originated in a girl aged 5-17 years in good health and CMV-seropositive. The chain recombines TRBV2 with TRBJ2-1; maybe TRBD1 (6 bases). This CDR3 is CASGNRVTYNEQFF. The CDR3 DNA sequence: TGTGCCAGCGGAAACAGGGTGACATACAATGAGCAGTTCTTC. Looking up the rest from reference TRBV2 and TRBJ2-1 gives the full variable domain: EPEVTQTPSHQVTQMGQEVILRCVPISNHLYFYWYRQILGQKVEFLVSFYNNEISEKSEIFDDQFSVERPDGSNFTLKIRSTKLEDSAMYFCASGNRVTYNEQFFGPGTRLTVL.